The 27 T cell receptor beta chains below all came from one sample that was sequenced in a study of T cells in women clearing cervical HPV infection. Produced via immunoSEQ multiplex PCR; TCRdb's table is partial and in-frame only. The sample table includes around 35,000 clones. Sample: blood buffy coat. These receptors came from a woman aged 18 to 69 with a cervical HPV16 infection that either progressed to CIN3+ or cleared (not recorded which).

As concerns this clone: The read gets to within 3 residues of the CDR3 end, and the germline J gene fills in the rest. This chain uses TRBV20-1 with TRBJ1-1, with unresolved D. CDR3 length equals 12 residues. Germline V CDR1 and CDR2: DFQATT, SNEGSKA (reference sequence). This chain's CDR3 is CSASRPQARAFF. The DNA read from the CDR3 is TGCAGTGCTTCCCGCCCTCAGGCGCGA.

To note about this clone: The read halts 3 residues ahead of the CDR3 end, with the missing end drawn from the germline J gene. The chain joins TRBV20-1 to TRBJ2-3; 7 positions agree with TRBD2. Germline V gives CDR1 DFQATT, CDR2 SNEGSKA (reference sequence). CDR3 length: 16 residues. CDR3 residues: CSARPLGGGFEETQYF. CDR3 bases read: TGCAGTGCTCGACCTTTGGGGGGGGGTTTTGAGGAGACG.

To note about this clone: Read data end 3 residues before the CDR3 end; the end is taken from the germline J gene. The genes are TRBV10-2 and TRBJ1-1; possibly TRBD1 for D (5 bases). Trimming took 4 bases from V and 2 from J, leaving 11 bases between them. Germline V gene data show CDR1 as WSHSY and CDR2 as SAAADI. The CDR3 contains 14 residues. The CDR3 sequence is CASSVPQGNTEAFF. The sequenced CDR3 bases are TGCGCCAGCAGTGTCCCTCAGGGTAACACTGAA.

As to this clone: From the germline J gene comes the end of the CDR3, since the read stops 3 residues before it. The chain joins TRBV19 to TRBJ1-6; tentatively, D is TRBD1 (5 bases). Germline CDR1 and CDR2: LNHDA and SQIVND (reference sequence). The CDR3 sequence is 15 residues long. Deletions cut 3 bases from V and 8 bases from J, with 14 bases between. CDR3 region: CASSMRGQGDSPLHF. The covered CDR3 bases are TGTGCCAGTAGTATGAGAGGGCAGGGTGATTCACCC.

Turning to this clone: The read terminates 3 residues ahead of where the CDR3 ends, so the germline J gene completes it. The chain combines TRBV12-3 or TRBV12-4 with TRBJ2-7; D is unresolved. The ends were cut back, 5 bases at V and 0 bases at J, with 17 bases in the middle. The CDR3 extends over 16 amino acids. The CDR3: CASSTLRRVSSYEQYF. The covered CDR3 bases are TGTGCCAGCAGTACCCTACGACGGGTGAGCTCCTACGAG.

About this clone: The sequenced fragment ends 3 residues before the CDR3 boundary, so the rest is inferred from the germline J gene. This sequence joins TRBV28 and TRBJ2-3; the D is unclear. V was trimmed by 10 bases and J by 6 bases, leaving 11 bases between them. The CDR3 covers 11 residues. Germline V gives CDR1 MDHEN, CDR2 SYDVKM. The CDR3 region is CATYKADTQYF. Partial CDR3 DNA: TGTGCCACCTATAAAGCGGATACG.

The part of the CDR3 DNA that was read is TGCAGTGCTAGGGGCGGGGGAGGGTACGAG. It translates to CSARGGGGYE. The entire CDR3 is CSARGGGGYEQYF. The rearrangement joins TRBV20-1 to TRBJ2-7, with 7 bases that match TRBD2. The read is 3 residues too short to cover the CDR3 end, so that end is filled in from the germline J gene. With 3 bases clipped from V and 4 bases from J, the junction kept 6 bases outside the gene matches. This CDR3 contains 13 residues. Germline V CDR1 and CDR2: DFQATT, SNEGSKA (reference sequence).

A note on this clone: The observed sequence ends 3 residues before the CDR3 terminus, with the missing tail filled in from the germline J gene. V and J are TRBV20-1 and TRBJ2-1; D is ambiguous. Per the germline V gene, CDR1 is DFQATT and CDR2 is SNEGSKA (reference sequence). Trimming stripped 4 bases from V and 1 base from J, with 2 bases between. This CDR3 is 11 amino acids long. CDR3 DNA, as far as it was read: TGCAGTGCTACTTCCTACAATGAG. Translated: CSATSYNE. The CDR3 in full is CSATSYNEQFF.

Partial CDR3 DNA: TGTGCCAGCAGCCAAGATGATGCGGTAGGTAGCAATCAGCCC. As protein: CASSQDDAVGSNQP. The full-length CDR3 reads as CASSQDDAVGSNQPQHF. This rearrangement joins TRBV4-2 to TRBJ1-5; D not certain. The sequence runs out 3 residues before the end of the CDR3; the remainder is reconstructed from the germline J gene. Germline CDR1 is LGHNA and CDR2 is YNFKEQ. The CDR3 covers 17 residues. The V end lost 0 bases, the J end lost 0 bases, and 12 bases lay between the germline ends.

Concerning this clone itself: Read coverage stops 3 residues before the CDR3 terminus; the germline J gene supplies the remainder. The chain is built from TRBV15 and TRBJ2-7, with D tentatively TRBD1 (6 bases). The V gene's germline CDR1 is LNHNV and CDR2 YYDKDF (reference sequence). The V end was cut by 0 bases, the J end by 0 bases, with 9 bases between. The CDR3 consists of 15 residues. CDR3 bases read: TGTGCCACCAGCAGAGATCAGGACAGCTCCTACGAG. Protein product: CATSRDQDSSYE. The full CDR3 protein reads CATSRDQDSSYEQYF.

With respect to this clone: The read terminates 3 residues before the CDR3 end, so the remaining end is supplied by the germline J gene. V usage is TRBV7-6 and J usage is TRBJ2-2; D not resolved. This CDR3 spans 14 amino acids. Per the germline V gene, CDR1 is SGHVS and CDR2 is FNYEAQ. The sequenced part of the CDR3 DNA is TGTGCCAGCAGCTCCGGGTCTCCCGAGGCACCG. It codes for CASSSGSPEAP. The CDR3, in full, reads CASSSGSPEAPLFF. Full variable domain (rest looked up from reference TRBV7-6 and TRBJ2-2): GAGVSQSPRYKVTKRGQDVALRCDPISGHVSLYWYRQALGQGPEFLTYFNYEAQQDKSGLPNDRFSAERPEGSISTLTIQRTEQRDSAMYRCASSSGSPEAPLFFGEGSRLTVL.

Points on this clone: The read falls 3 residues short of the CDR3 end, and the missing part is taken from the germline J gene. The chain recombines TRBV18 with TRBJ1-4; no definite D call. V was shortened by 3 bases and J by 7 bases, with 9 bases between the two germline ends. Germline V lookup: CDR1 KGHSH, CDR2 LQKENI. CDR3 length: 13 amino acids. The chain's CDR3 is CASSPGASEKLFF. The CDR3 bases that were read are TGTGCCAGCTCACCCGGTGCATCTGAAAAA.

The DNA read from the CDR3 is TGCAGTGCTAGAGACGGCGGGGGGGCCGGGGAG. Amino acid sequence: CSARDGGGAGE. The entire CDR3 sequence reads CSARDGGGAGELFF. V and J are TRBV20-1 and TRBJ2-2; 9 nucleotides line up with TRBD2. From the germline J gene comes the end of the CDR3, since the read stops 3 residues before it. The V and J ends lost 0 bases and 6 bases, in that order; junction bases with no gene match: 2. Germline assignment: CDR1 DFQATT and CDR2 SNEGSKA (reference sequence). The CDR3 covers 14 residues.

As for this clone: The read gets to within 3 residues of the CDR3 end, and the germline J gene fills in the rest. V gene TRBV5-8 combines with J gene TRBJ2-1, with 15 bases that match TRBD2. The CDR3 length is 15 residues. Germline V gene sequence: CDR1 SGHTS, CDR2 YDEGEE. Unmatched junction bases numbered 2, after V lost 2 bases and J lost 8 bases. The CDR3 sequence is CASSFGLAGGDEQFF. The sequenced CDR3 bases are TGTGCCAGCAGCTTCGGACTAGCGGGAGGGGATGAG.

As regards this clone: The read stops 3 residues short of the end of the CDR3; the missing end is completed from the germline J gene. The chain employs TRBV6-2 or TRBV6-3 and TRBJ1-2, with 8 bases matching TRBD1. Germline V gene sequence: CDR1 MNHEY, CDR2 SVGEGT. V dropped 5 bases and J dropped 0; count of bases not matched to a gene: 8. The CDR3 spans 16 residues. The CDR3: CASSQRTGKANYGYTF. CDR3 DNA, as far as it was read: TGTGCCAGCAGTCAGCGGACAGGGAAAGCTAACTATGGC.

As for this clone: The observed sequence ends 3 residues before the CDR3 terminus, with the missing tail filled in from the germline J gene. This sequence joins TRBV5-5 and TRBJ1-4, with D maybe TRBD1 (5 bases). With 0 bases removed from V and 2 bases from J, the gap between germline ends came to 8 bases. The germline CDR1 and CDR2 sequences are SGHKS and YYEKEE (reference sequence). The CDR3 contains 15 residues. The CDR3 here is CASSLDGATNEKLFF. Partial CDR3 DNA: TGTGCCAGCAGCTTGGATGGGGCGACTAATGAAAAA.

To note about this clone: Sequencing ends 3 residues short of the CDR3 end; the germline J gene provides the rest. This chain uses TRBV20-1 with TRBJ1-5, with D possibly being TRBD1 (5 bases). The CDR3 is 14 residues long. CDR1 DFQATT and CDR2 SNEGSKA come from the germline V gene (reference sequence). The V end lost 5 bases, the J end lost 4 bases, and 15 bases lay between the germline ends. The CDR3 reads CSAWLQGENQPQHF. The CDR3 bases that were read are TGCAGTGCTTGGCTCCAGGGCGAAAATCAGCCC.

In the case of this clone: Coverage ceases 3 residues before the CDR3 finishes, and the germline J gene fills in the end. The chain employs TRBV5-1 and TRBJ2-2; tentative D call: TRBD1 (6 bases). Germline loops: CDR1 SGHRS, CDR2 YFSETQ. The CDR3 runs 15 residues. The CDR3 loop reads CASSLEGGRGEKLFF. CDR3 bases read: TGCGCCAGCAGCTTGGAAGGGGGAAGAGGCGAAAAG.

Note on this clone: The sequence runs out 3 residues before the end of the CDR3; the remainder is reconstructed from the germline J gene. The gene calls are TRBV20-1 and TRBJ2-2; 7 positions match TRBD1. Germline CDR1 is DFQATT and CDR2 is SNEGSKA (reference sequence). This CDR3 contains 15 residues. The sequenced part of the CDR3 DNA is TGCAGTGCTAGTAGCCCTGACAGGGTGAAGTCACCG. Translation gives CSASSPDRVKSP. The CDR3 in its entirety is CSASSPDRVKSPLFF.

A remark on this clone: The CDR3 end falls 3 residues outside the read, so it is completed with the germline J gene. The V call is TRBV28, the J call TRBJ1-5; D gene uncertain. Between the trimmed V and J ends, which lost 7 bases and 0 bases, there was a span of 10 bases. The CDR3 covers 14 residues. The germline V gene has CDR1 MDHEN and CDR2 SYDVKM. The CDR3 spells CASTLSGSNQPQHF. Partial CDR3 DNA: TGTGCCAGCACCCTGAGCGGTAGCAATCAGCCC.

CDR3 bases read: TGTGCCGGCCGGGACAATGCGGACTTGGGAGATACG. Protein: CAGRDNADLGDT. The full CDR3 sequence reads CAGRDNADLGDTQYF. J is TRBJ2-3 and V is TRBV5-4, with D maybe TRBD1 (6 bases). The CDR3 end lies 3 residues beyond the end of the read and is filled in from the germline J gene. CDR3 length: 15 residues. CDR1 is SGHNT, CDR2 YYREEE, per germline (reference sequence). V dropped 10 bases and J dropped 5 bases, with 23 bases sitting between them.

A remark on this clone: The sequence runs out 3 residues before the end of the CDR3; the remainder is reconstructed from the germline J gene. The chain carries TRBV19 and TRBJ2-7; 9 bases agree with TRBD1. The germline gives CDR1 LNHDA, CDR2 SQIVND (reference sequence). This CDR3 is 14 amino acids long. Unmatched junction bases numbered 5, after V lost 2 bases and J lost 6 bases. The chain's CDR3 is CASSIRDRDAEQYF. The DNA read from the CDR3 is TGTGCCAGTAGTATAAGGGACAGGGATGCCGAG.

Turning to this clone: The read ends 3 residues before the CDR3 terminus; that terminus is restored from the germline J gene. The chain joins TRBV19 to TRBJ1-5; D is uncertain. V lost 6 bases, J lost 4 bases, and 13 bases lay in between. Looked up from germline, CDR1 is LNHDA and CDR2 is SQIVND (reference sequence). CDR3 length equals 14 residues. Incomplete CDR3 DNA: TGTGCCAGTAGACCTTGGGCCCTTAATCAGCCC. Translating gives CASRPWALNQP. The CDR3 as a whole reads CASRPWALNQPQHF.

Notes on this clone: The read comes to an end 3 residues before the CDR3 does, leaving the germline J gene to fill in the end. The V gene is TRBV12-3 or TRBV12-4, the J gene TRBJ2-7; possibly TRBD1 for D (5 bases). The CDR3 sequence is 15 residues long. Trimming cost V 7 bases and J 0 bases, with 16 bases left between them. The CDR3 DNA, read in part, is TGTGCCAGCATAGATCAGGGTGTTGTCTCCTACGAG. Encoded protein: CASIDQGVVSYE. The CDR3 in full is CASIDQGVVSYEQYF.

Remarks on this clone: The read terminates 3 residues before the CDR3 end, so the remaining end is supplied by the germline J gene. V is TRBV30 and J is TRBJ1-4; 10 bases agree with TRBD1. The germline gives CDR1 GTSNPN, CDR2 SVGIG (reference sequence). CDR3 length: 12 residues. The V gene end was trimmed by 8 bases and the J gene end by 5 bases; junction bases not matched to a gene: 2. Partial CDR3 DNA: TGTGCCGGGGACAGGGGCAATGAAAAA. Amino acids: CAGDRGNEK. The whole CDR3 reads CAGDRGNEKLFF.

Comment on this clone: The CDR3 end is not reached by the read, which stops 3 residues before it; the germline J gene fills it in. J is TRBJ2-2 and V is TRBV5-1; 8 bases fit TRBD2. This CDR3 contains 18 residues. CDR1 is SGHRS, CDR2 YFSETQ, per germline. V was clipped by 0 bases and J by 4 bases; unmatched bases: 11. The sequenced part of the CDR3 DNA is TGCGCCAGCAGCTTGGCCCCTGTAGCGGGATTGACCACCGGGGAG. It encodes CASSLAPVAGLTTGE. The complete CDR3 protein is CASSLAPVAGLTTGELFF. The variable domain in full, completed from reference TRBV5-1 and TRBJ2-2, reads KAGVTQTPRYLIKTRGQQVTLSCSPISGHRSVSWYQQTPGQGLQFLFEYFSETQRNKGNFPGRFSGRQFSNSRSEMNVSTLELGDSALYLCASSLAPVAGLTTGELFFGEGSRLTVL.

Concerning this clone: The missing CDR3 end, 3 residues past where the read stops, is filled in from the germline J gene. This chain links TRBV19 with TRBJ1-2, with D perhaps matching TRBD1 (5 bases). The CDR3 is 15 amino acids. V lost 6 bases and J lost 4, with 18 bases in between. The germline V gene encodes CDR1 LNHDA and CDR2 SQIVND (reference sequence). CDR3 sequence reads: CASRVDIPRGYGYTF. CDR3 bases read: TGTGCCAGTAGGGTGGACATCCCGAGGGGCTATGGC.